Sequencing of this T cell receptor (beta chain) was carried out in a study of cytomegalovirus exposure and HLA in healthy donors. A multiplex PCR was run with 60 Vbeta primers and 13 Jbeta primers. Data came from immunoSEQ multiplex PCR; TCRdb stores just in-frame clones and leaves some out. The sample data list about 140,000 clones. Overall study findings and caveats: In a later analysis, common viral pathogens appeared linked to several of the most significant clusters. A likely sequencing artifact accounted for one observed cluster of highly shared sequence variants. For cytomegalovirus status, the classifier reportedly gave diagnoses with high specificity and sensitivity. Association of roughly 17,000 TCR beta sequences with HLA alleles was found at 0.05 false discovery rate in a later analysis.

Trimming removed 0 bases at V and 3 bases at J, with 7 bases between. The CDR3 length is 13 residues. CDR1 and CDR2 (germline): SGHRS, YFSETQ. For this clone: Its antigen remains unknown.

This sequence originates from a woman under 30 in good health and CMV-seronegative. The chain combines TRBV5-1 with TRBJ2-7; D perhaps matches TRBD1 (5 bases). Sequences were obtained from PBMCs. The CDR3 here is CASSLGQIYEQYF. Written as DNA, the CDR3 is TGCGCCAGCAGCTTGGGACAGATCTACGAGCAGTACTTC.